This T cell receptor (beta chain) was sequenced during a study of tumor T cells in aggressive B-cell lymphoma. This clone appeared a single time. The germline V gene encodes CDR1 DFQATT and CDR2 SNEGSKA (reference sequence). The CDR3 is 11 residues long. The V and J ends lost 5 bases and 8 bases, in that order; junction bases with no gene match: 3. Profiling relied on immunoSEQ multiplex PCR, and the TCRdb table lists in-frame clones only, not all of them. The table records about 5,000 clones, more than 75% of them present only once. The genes are TRBV20-1 and TRBJ1-2, with 9 bases fitting TRBD1. The TCR was taken from an adult with diffuse large B cell lymphoma. The sequenced sample was tumor tissue. The CDR3: CSAWTGEGYTF. The CDR3 nucleotides read TGCAGTGCTTGGACAGGGGAGGGCTACACCTTC.